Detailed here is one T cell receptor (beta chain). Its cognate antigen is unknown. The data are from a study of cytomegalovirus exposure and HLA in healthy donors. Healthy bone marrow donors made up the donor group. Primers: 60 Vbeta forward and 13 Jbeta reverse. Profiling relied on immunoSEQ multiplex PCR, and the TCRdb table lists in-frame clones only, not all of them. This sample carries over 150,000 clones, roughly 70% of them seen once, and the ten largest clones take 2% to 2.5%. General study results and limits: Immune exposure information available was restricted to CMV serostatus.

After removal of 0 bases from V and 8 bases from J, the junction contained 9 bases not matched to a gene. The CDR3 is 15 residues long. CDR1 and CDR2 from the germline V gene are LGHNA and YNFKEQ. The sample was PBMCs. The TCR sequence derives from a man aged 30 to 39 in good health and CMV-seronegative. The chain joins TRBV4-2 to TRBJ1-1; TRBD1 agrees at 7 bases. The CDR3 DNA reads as TGTGCCAGCAGCCAAGATCGCTCGGGGGACAGAGAAGCTTTCTTT. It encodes CASSQDRSGDREAFF.